These 13 T cell receptor beta chains originate from one sample sequenced in a study of blood T cell repertoires in COVID-19 (dated by TCRdb to 2020 to 2021). The library was built by means of the immunoSEQ multiplex PCR assay. Imported from immuneACCESS, the table was reduced by TCRdb to in-frame sequences with V and J called. These copies leave out some clones; in studies compared against another copy, an unresolved V gene accounts for under half, and the cause of the remainder is not known. Across this sample there are about 210,000 clones, with 65% to 90% seen only once. Approximately 9% of the sample rests with the top ten. Specimen: PBMCs or T cells enriched from blood (not recorded which). All receptors come from a woman aged 45-60 years with acute COVID-19.

V is TRBV10-3 and J is TRBJ2-7, with TRBD2 as a possible D gene (5 bases). The V end lost 8 bases, the J end lost 2 bases, and 13 bases lay between the germline ends. This CDR3 region has 13 residues. The germline CDR1 and CDR2 sequences are ENHRY and SYGVKD. Here the CDR3 DNA reads TGTGCCATCCTCAACGGGGAAACCTACGAGCAGTACTTC. This sequence encodes CAILNGETYEQYF.

This sequence joins TRBV6-6 and TRBJ2-3, with TRBD1 matching over 7 bases. CDR3 length: 14 residues. Germline CDR1 and CDR2: MNHNY and SVGAGI (reference sequence). V trimming: 8 bases; J trimming: 3 bases; junction bases outside the gene matches: 8. CDR3 nucleotide sequence: TGTGCCAGCGGCCGACAGGGTGCTACAGATACGCAGTATTTT. Residues: CASGRQGATDTQYF.

The chain recombines TRBV6-1 with TRBJ2-1; 8 bases are a match to TRBD2. V shed 1 base, J shed 6 bases, and the junction held 8 bases outside the gene matches. The CDR3 is 16 residues long. Germline V lookup: CDR1 MNHNS, CDR2 SASEGT. The CDR3 DNA reads TGTGCCAGCAGTGAAGTGTGGACTAGCAACGGCAATGAGCAGTTCTTC. This sequence encodes CASSEVWTSNGNEQFF.

The rearrangement uses TRBV3-1 (or the pseudogene TRBV3-2) and TRBJ2-2; 10 bases agree with TRBD2. The V gene's germline CDR1 is LGHDT and CDR2 YNNKEL (reference sequence). The CDR3 is made up of 17 amino acids. V gave up 6 bases and J gave up 2 bases; unmatched junction bases: 9. The CDR3 coding sequence is TGTGCCAGCAGTCCTCGGGCTAGCGGGGGAAACACCGGGGAGCTGTTTTTT. Its translation: CASSPRASGGNTGELFF.

The chain links TRBV14 to TRBJ2-4; 11 positions agree with TRBD2. J gave up 0 bases and V 6 bases, and 4 bases lay outside the gene matches. Germline CDR1 SGHDN, CDR2 FVKESK. The CDR3 contains 16 residues. The CDR3 DNA reads as TGTGCCAGCAGACGGACTAGCGGGCTAGCCAAAAACATTCAGTACTTC. Translated: CASRRTSGLAKNIQYF.

The rearrangement uses TRBV27 and TRBJ2-7, with TRBD2 as a possible D gene (6 bases). The CDR3 length is 16 residues. Germline values: CDR1 MNHEY, CDR2 SMNVEV (reference sequence). The V and J ends lost 2 bases and 3 bases respectively, with 17 bases between them. The CDR3 region has the DNA TGTGCCAGCAGTTTAACCGGGACTTTTAATTACTACGAGCAGTACTTC. This translates into CASSLTGTFNYYEQYF.

This chain connects TRBV2 to TRBJ2-2, with 7 nucleotides matching TRBD2. V lost 6 bases to trimming and J lost 1 base; unmatched junction nucleotides: 8. The CDR3 spans 16 residues. Germline lookup yields CDR1 SNHLY and CDR2 FYNNEI. The CDR3 spells CASRDQRGQNTGELFF. CDR3 bases: TGTGCCAGCAGGGACCAGCGGGGCCAGAACACCGGGGAGCTGTTTTTT.

CDR3 sequence: CASSYPGQPLGYTF. The CDR3 DNA reads as TGTGCCAGCAGTTATCCAGGACAGCCCCTGGGCTACACCTTC. The chain joins TRBV28 to TRBJ1-2; D might be TRBD1 (6 bases). The CDR3 is 14 amino acids. Trimming shortened V by 4 bases and J by 8 bases, and 17 bases separated the two germline ends. In germline, CDR1 is MDHEN, CDR2 SYDVKM.

CDR3 DNA: TGTGCCACCAGCGCGACAGGGAAAGCTAATGAAAAACTGTTTTTT. Its translation: CATSATGKANEKLFF. The chain has TRBV15 and TRBJ1-4; 7 nucleotides align to TRBD1. The CDR3 is 15 residues long. CDR1 is LNHNV and CDR2 is YYDKDF in the germline V gene (reference sequence). V was pared by 5 bases and J by 3 bases, with 6 bases of the junction left unmatched.

This clone was counted only a few times. The rearrangement joins TRBV27 to TRBJ2-5, with 11 positions matching TRBD2. Looked up from germline, CDR1 is MNHEY and CDR2 is SMNVEV (reference sequence). The CDR3 has 17 residues. With V trimmed by 2 bases and J by 2 bases, 7 bases remained unmatched. CDR3 protein: CASSLRPWTSGQETQYF. The CDR3 bases are TGTGCCAGCAGTTTACGACCCTGGACTAGCGGGCAAGAGACCCAGTACTTC.

The chain is built from TRBV6-6 and TRBJ2-3; 13 nucleotides match TRBD2. The CDR3 has 18 residues. Germline V lookup: CDR1 MNHNY, CDR2 SVGAGI (reference sequence). The V and J ends lost 5 bases and 1 base, in that order; junction bases with no gene match: 9. As DNA, the CDR3 is TGTGCCAGCAGTCCGACCTTACTAGCGGGGGGGCGCACAGATACGCAGTATTTT. This translates into CASSPTLLAGGRTDTQYF.

In this sample, this clone turned up a few times. The sample carries other DNA sequences with the same CDR3. The chain employs TRBV10-3 and TRBJ2-5, with TRBD1 as a possible D gene (5 bases). V lost 10 bases and J 4 bases, leaving 10 bases between the germline ends. Germline V gene data show CDR1 as ENHRY and CDR2 as SYGVKD. The CDR3 totals 11 residues. The CDR3 DNA sequence: TGTGCCACCTCTAGGGGAGAGACCCAGTACTTC. As protein: CATSRGETQYF.

The V and J genes are TRBV30 and TRBJ2-7, with D perhaps TRBD1 (6 bases). CDR3 length: 12 amino acids. The germline V gene has CDR1 GTSNPN and CDR2 SVGIG (reference sequence). Trimming pared 1 base from V and 3 bases from J, leaving 7 bases between. CDR3: CAWSEQGYEQYF. CDR3 sequence (DNA): TGTGCCTGGAGTGAACAGGGCTACGAGCAGTACTTC. Full variable domain (rest looked up from reference TRBV30 and TRBJ2-7): SQTIHQWPATLVQPVGSPLSLECTVEGTSNPNLYWYRQAAGRGLQLLFYSVGIGQISSEVPQNLSASRPQDRQFILSSKKLLLSDSGFYLCAWSEQGYEQYFGPGTRLTVT.